Below, 14 T cell receptor beta chains from the same sample are listed, as sequenced in a study of regulatory T cells in long-lasting Graves disease. Noted time point: newly diagnosed GD, antithyroid drugs for less than 3 months. The TCR library was made from RNA extracted from PBMCs. Arm-PCR of CDR3 regions and iRepertoire HTBI primers were used to build TCR beta libraries. TCRdb itself ran the multiplex PCR reads through MiXCR, one entry per CDR3 protein. Among fewer than 400,000 distinct CDR3 sequences listed, about 18% were seen once. The material sequenced was peripheral blood mononuclear cells (PBMCs), taken at new diagnosis, from a patient treated with antithyroid drugs. The receptors were gathered from a female donor with Graves disease.

This rearrangement joins TRBV13 to TRBJ2-5; 9 bases match TRBD2. The CDR3 has 15 amino acids. The V and J ends lost 2 bases and 5 bases, in that order; junction bases with no gene match: 6. Germline V CDR1 and CDR2: PRHDT, FYEKMQ (reference sequence). The CDR3 nucleotides read TGTGCCAGCAGCTTACGCGGGAGGGCCCGGGAGACCCAGTACTTC. As protein: CASSLRGRARETQYF.

This chain links TRBV6-2 or TRBV6-3 with TRBJ2-5; 9 nucleotides align to TRBD2. CDR1 MNHEY and CDR2 SVGEGT come from the germline V gene. The CDR3 has 15 amino acids. Trimming at V came to 5 bases and at J to 3 bases, leaving 7 bases not matched to a gene. CDR3 DNA: TGTGCCAGCAGTGAATTGGCTAGCGGGAAAGAGACCCAGTACTTC. Protein sequence: CASSELASGKETQYF.

This rearrangement joins TRBV28 to TRBJ2-1; D possibly corresponds to TRBD1 (5 bases). This CDR3 region has 15 residues. Trimming shortened V by 10 bases and J by 0 bases, and 16 bases separated the two germline ends. The germline gives CDR1 MDHEN, CDR2 SYDVKM. This CDR3 reads CAIEPVRGSYNEQFF. Here the CDR3 DNA reads TGTGCCATAGAACCTGTTAGGGGCTCCTACAATGAGCAGTTCTTC. Full variable domain (remainder filled in from reference TRBV28 and TRBJ2-1): DVKVTQSSRYLVKRTGEKVFLECVQDMDHENMFWYRQDPGLGLRLIYFSYDVKMKEKGDIPEGYSVSREKKERFSLILESASTNQTSMYLCAIEPVRGSYNEQFFGPGTRLTVL.

This clonotype has just a few counts. The chain employs TRBV24-1 and TRBJ1-1; TRBD1 agrees at 7 bases. This CDR3 has 16 amino acids. Trimming took 4 bases from V and 4 from J; bases not matched to a gene: 11. In germline, CDR1 is KGHDR, CDR2 SFDVKD. CDR3 nucleotide sequence: TGTGCCACCAGTGACACAACACAGGGGTCGGGCACTGAAGCTTTCTTT. The encoded protein is CATSDTTQGSGTEAFF.

The sample holds one count of this clonotype. A much larger clone is a single base away; this may be a read error. The rearrangement links TRBV6-2 or TRBV6-3 to TRBJ1-4; D might be TRBD1 (5 bases). V lost 5 bases to trimming and J lost 6 bases, with 13 bases between them. Germline V gene sequence: CDR1 MNHEY, CDR2 SVGEGT. CDR3 length equals 14 residues. CDR3: CASSRGVNDEKLFF. The CDR3 nucleotides read TGTGCCAGCAGTAGAGGGGTCAACGATGAAAAACTGTTTTTT.

This clonotype appeared many times. The chain links TRBV15 to TRBJ2-3; 16 bases are a match to TRBD2. The CDR3 loop spans 16 amino acids. Looked up from germline, CDR1 is LNHNV and CDR2 is YYDKDF (reference sequence). Unmatched junction bases numbered 4, after V lost 3 bases and J lost 7 bases. The CDR3 spells CATSRGLAGGGNTQYF. CDR3 nucleotide sequence: TGTGCCACCAGCAGGGGACTAGCGGGAGGGGGAAATACGCAGTATTTT.

The table lists this clonotype with many counts. The rearrangement links TRBV20-1 to TRBJ2-3; D is undetermined. Germline V lookup: CDR1 DFQATT, CDR2 SNEGSKA (reference sequence). Trimming stripped 6 bases from V and 1 base from J, with 14 bases between. This CDR3 is 14 amino acids long. The CDR3 nucleotides read TGCAGTGCCCTTGCCCCCGCCGGCACAGATACGCAGTATTTT. It encodes CSALAPAGTDTQYF.

This clonotype was detected ten times or more. This sequence joins TRBV7-9 and TRBJ2-1; the match to TRBD1 covers 12 bases. This CDR3 region has 15 residues. The germline CDR1 and CDR2 sequences are SEHNR and FQNEAQ (reference sequence). V lost 5 bases and J lost 8; bases outside the gene matches: 7. CDR3 nucleotide sequence: TGTGCCAGCAGCCCCCGGGGACAGGGGGCAGATGAGCAGTTCTTC. Protein sequence: CASSPRGQGADEQFF.

This clonotype was recorded at least ten times. The chain is built from TRBV10-3 and TRBJ1-2; 7 bases line up with TRBD1. V dropped 0 bases and J dropped 8; count of bases not matched to a gene: 12. Looked up from germline, CDR1 is ENHRY and CDR2 is SYGVKD. The CDR3 totals 16 residues. The CDR3 nucleotides are TGTGCCATCAGTGAGTCGATGCCACCCGGAGGGGGCGGCTACACCTTC. Translation: CAISESMPPGGGGYTF.

This clonotype was observed at least ten times. The chain combines TRBV6-1 with TRBJ1-4, with TRBD1 matching over 8 bases. The CDR3 has 15 residues. Germline V gene sequence: CDR1 MNHNS, CDR2 SASEGT. The V gene end was trimmed by 5 bases and the J gene end by 0 bases; junction bases not matched to a gene: 2. The chain's CDR3 is CASSTGGSTNEKLFF. For the CDR3, the DNA is TGTGCCAGCAGTACAGGGGGGTCAACTAATGAAAAACTGTTTTTT.

The sample holds many counts of this clonotype. This chain uses TRBV27 with TRBJ2-1; the match to TRBD2 covers 15 bases. The CDR3 is made up of 18 amino acids. The germline gives CDR1 MNHEY, CDR2 SMNVEV (reference sequence). Trimming removed 0 bases from V and 7 bases from J; junction bases left unmatched: 7. The CDR3 loop is CASSLSGGLAGGRNEQFF. The CDR3 coding sequence is TGTGCCAGCAGTTTATCCGGTGGACTAGCGGGAGGGCGGAATGAGCAGTTCTTC.

This clonotype was detected ten times or more. The V gene is TRBV18, the J gene TRBJ2-2; 7 positions agree with TRBD1. CDR1 is KGHSH and CDR2 is LQKENI in the germline V gene. The CDR3 covers 16 residues. Trimming at V came to 1 base and at J to 1 base, leaving 3 bases not matched to a gene. CDR3 sequence reads: CASSPRQGRNTGELFF. The CDR3 nucleotides are TGTGCCAGCTCACCACGACAGGGACGGAACACCGGGGAGCTGTTTTTT.

Details on this clonotype: A read error may explain this, as a much larger clone is one base away. The J gene is TRBJ2-7, the V gene TRBV9; TRBD2 matches 13 bases. There are 15 residues in the CDR3. CDR1 SGDLS and CDR2 YYNGEE come from the germline V gene. This chain's CDR3 is CASSSGLAGQSEEYF. DNA of the CDR3: TGTGCCAGCAGCTCGGGACTAGCGGGACAGTCCGAGGAGTACTTC.

The V call is TRBV20-1, the J call TRBJ2-7, with D possibly TRBD2 on 6 matching bases. This CDR3 is 14 amino acids long. The V end was cut by 4 bases, the J end by 2 bases, with 15 bases between. Germline-derived CDR1 and CDR2 are DFQATT and SNEGSKA (reference sequence). CDR3 sequence (DNA): TGCAGTGCTAAGGTGGGAGGACCCCCCTACGAGCAGTACTTC. It specifies CSAKVGGPPYEQYF.